This T cell receptor (beta chain) appears in the sequencing data of a study of T cell responses to AZD1222 COVID-19 vaccine. Profiled with immunoSEQ multiplex PCR; TCRdb holds only in-frame clones, not every one. The repertoire has approximately 120,000 clones, 88% of them found once; the top ten carry 9.5% to 15%. The sequence was obtained from an adult in good health. The sequenced sample was peripheral blood, obtained on day 0 of MenACWY control vaccination.

CDR3 loop: CASTYPGGQPQHF. CDR3 sequence (DNA): TGTGCCAGCACCTACCCGGGGGGTCAGCCCCAGCATTTT. This chain joins TRBV28 and TRBJ1-5, with a possible D match to TRBD1 (5 bases). Germline V gene sequence: CDR1 MDHEN, CDR2 SYDVKM. CDR3 length equals 13 residues. The germline V and J ends were trimmed by 7 bases and 6 bases, with 13 bases remaining between them.